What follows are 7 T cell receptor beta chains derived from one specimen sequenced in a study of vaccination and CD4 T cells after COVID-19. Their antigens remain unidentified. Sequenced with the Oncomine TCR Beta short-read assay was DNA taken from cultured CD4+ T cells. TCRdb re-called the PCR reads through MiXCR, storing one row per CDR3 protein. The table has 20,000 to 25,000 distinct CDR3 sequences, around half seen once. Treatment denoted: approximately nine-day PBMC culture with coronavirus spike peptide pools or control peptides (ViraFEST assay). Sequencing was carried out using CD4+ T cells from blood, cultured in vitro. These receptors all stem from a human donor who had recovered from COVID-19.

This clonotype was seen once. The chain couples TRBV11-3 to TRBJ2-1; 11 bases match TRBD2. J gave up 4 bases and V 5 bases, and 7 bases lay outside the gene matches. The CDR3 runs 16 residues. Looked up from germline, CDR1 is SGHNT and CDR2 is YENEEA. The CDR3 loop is CASSRTGTSGYNEQFF. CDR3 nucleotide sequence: TGTGCCAGCAGCAGGACCGGGACTAGCGGTTACAATGAGCAGTTCTTC. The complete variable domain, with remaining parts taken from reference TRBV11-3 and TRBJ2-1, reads EAGVVQSPRYKIIEKKQPVAFWCNPISGHNTLYWYLQNLGQGPELLIRYENEEAVDDSQLPKDRFSAERLKGVDSTLKIQPAELGDSAVYLCASSRTGTSGYNEQFFGPGTRLTVL.

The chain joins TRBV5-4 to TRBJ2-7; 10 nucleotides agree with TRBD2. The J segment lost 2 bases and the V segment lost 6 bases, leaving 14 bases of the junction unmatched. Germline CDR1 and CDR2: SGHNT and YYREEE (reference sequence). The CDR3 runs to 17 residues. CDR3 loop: CASTPIWASGSAYEQYF. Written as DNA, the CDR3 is TGTGCCAGCACCCCTATCTGGGCTAGCGGGAGTGCCTACGAGCAGTACTTC.

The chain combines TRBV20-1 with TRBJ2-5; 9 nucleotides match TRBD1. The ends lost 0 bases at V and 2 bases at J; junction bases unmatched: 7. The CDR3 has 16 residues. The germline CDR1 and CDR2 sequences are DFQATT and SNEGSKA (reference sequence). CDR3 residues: CSARDTGQGSQETQYF. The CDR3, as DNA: TGCAGTGCTAGAGATACAGGACAGGGGAGTCAAGAGACCCAGTACTTC.

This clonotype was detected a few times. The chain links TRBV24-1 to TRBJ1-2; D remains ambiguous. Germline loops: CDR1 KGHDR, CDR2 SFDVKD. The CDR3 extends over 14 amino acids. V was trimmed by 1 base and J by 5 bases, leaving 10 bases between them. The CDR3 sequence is CATSDFGTAYGYTF. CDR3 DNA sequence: TGTGCCACCAGTGATTTCGGCACAGCGTATGGCTACACCTTC.

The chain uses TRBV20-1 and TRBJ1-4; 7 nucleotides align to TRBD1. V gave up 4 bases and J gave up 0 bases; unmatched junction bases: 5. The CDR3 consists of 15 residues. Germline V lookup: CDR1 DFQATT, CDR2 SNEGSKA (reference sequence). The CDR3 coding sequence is TGCAGTGCTACCGGGACAGAATCAACTAATGAAAAACTGTTTTTT. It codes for CSATGTESTNEKLFF.

CDR3 DNA sequence: TGTGCCTGGAGTGTACGGGGTATTGGGGGCAATCAGCCCCAGCATTTT. It codes for CAWSVRGIGGNQPQHF. The J gene is TRBJ1-5, the V gene TRBV30; D is unclear. V gave up 0 bases and J gave up 2 bases, with 14 bases separating them. This CDR3 contains 16 residues. Germline V gene data show CDR1 as GTSNPN and CDR2 as SVGIG (reference sequence).

CDR3 nucleotide sequence: TGCAGTGCTGCCGGACATACAGTAAACACCATATATTTT. Its protein product is CSAAGHTVNTIYF. V gene TRBV20-1 combines with J gene TRBJ1-3; maybe TRBD1 (5 bases). The CDR3 is 13 amino acids. Trimming removed 5 bases at V and 6 bases at J, with 14 bases between. Germline assignment: CDR1 DFQATT and CDR2 SNEGSKA (reference sequence).